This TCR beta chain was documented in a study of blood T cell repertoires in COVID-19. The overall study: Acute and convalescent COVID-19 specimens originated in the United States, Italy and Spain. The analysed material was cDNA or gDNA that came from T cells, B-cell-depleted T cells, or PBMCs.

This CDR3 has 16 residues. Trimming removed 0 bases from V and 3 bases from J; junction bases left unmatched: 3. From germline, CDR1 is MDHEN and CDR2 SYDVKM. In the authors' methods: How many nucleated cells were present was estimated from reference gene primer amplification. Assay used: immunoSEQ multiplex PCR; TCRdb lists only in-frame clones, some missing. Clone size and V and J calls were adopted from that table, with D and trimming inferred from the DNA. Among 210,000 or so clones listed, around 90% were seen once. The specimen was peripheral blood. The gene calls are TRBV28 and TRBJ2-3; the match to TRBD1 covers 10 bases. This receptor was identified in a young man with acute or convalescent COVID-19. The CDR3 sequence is CASSLWTGGRTDTQYF. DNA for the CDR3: TGTGCCAGCAGTTTATGGACAGGGGGCCGGACAGATACGCAGTATTTT. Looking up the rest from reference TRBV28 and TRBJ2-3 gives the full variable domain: DVKVTQSSRYLVKRTGEKVFLECVQDMDHENMFWYRQDPGLGLRLIYFSYDVKMKEKGDIPEGYSVSREKKERFSLILESASTNQTSMYLCASSLWTGGRTDTQYFGPGTRLTVL.